This TCR beta chain was sequenced for a study of T cell clones after liver transplantation. The wider study: Tolerance: complete withdrawal held at least one year, liver enzymes staying within twice normal.

Trimming took 0 bases from V and 8 from J, leaving 11 bases between them. This CDR3 has 13 amino acids. The germline V gene encodes CDR1 GTSNPN and CDR2 SVGIG (reference sequence). The study, taken as a whole, reports: Migration into the graft, not deletion, may explain lost graft donor-reactive T cells.

The assay was immunoSEQ multiplex PCR, and TCRdb's table has in-frame clones only and misses some. This sample has 50,000 to 55,000 clones, with over 65% found just once. For this clone: As yet, its antigen is unknown.

The sequencing here drew on CD4+ T cells from blood, taken around 52 months after liver transplant. The chain recombines TRBV30 with TRBJ2-1; D is possibly TRBD1 or TRBD2 (5 bases each). The TCR sequence derives from a human patient who received a liver transplant. Some T cells here may be from the graft donor. The CDR3 loop reads CAWSVRLGDEQFF. The CDR3 region has the DNA TGTGCCTGGAGTGTACGGTTGGGGGATGAGCAGTTCTTC.